This TCR beta chain was documented in a study of blood T cell repertoires in COVID-19. Study-wide context: Both acute and convalescent COVID-19 samples were obtained from the United States, Italy and Spain. PBMCs, B-cell-depleted T cells, or T cells provided the cDNA or gDNA that made up the material.

In the original analysis: Estimates of nucleated cell counts were drawn from the amplification of reference gene primers. The protocol was immunoSEQ multiplex PCR, while the TCRdb copy is restricted to in-frame clones and leaves out a portion. The V and J calls and the clone size are those of that table, but D and trimming were determined from the DNA. The sample contains roughly 15,000 clones, around 75% of which appear only once. CDR1 and CDR2 from the germline V gene are MNHEY and SVGAGI. Trimming shortened V by 0 bases and J by 6 bases, and 7 bases separated the two germline ends. This CDR3 comprises 13 residues.

The genes are TRBV6-5 and TRBJ2-3; D call uncertain. Sequenced sample: peripheral blood. The receptor's source is a man between 60 and 75 years old with acute or convalescent COVID-19. CDR3 protein: CASSYSYRDTQYF. The CDR3 nucleotides are TGTGCCAGCAGTTACTCCTACCGGGATACGCAGTATTTT.